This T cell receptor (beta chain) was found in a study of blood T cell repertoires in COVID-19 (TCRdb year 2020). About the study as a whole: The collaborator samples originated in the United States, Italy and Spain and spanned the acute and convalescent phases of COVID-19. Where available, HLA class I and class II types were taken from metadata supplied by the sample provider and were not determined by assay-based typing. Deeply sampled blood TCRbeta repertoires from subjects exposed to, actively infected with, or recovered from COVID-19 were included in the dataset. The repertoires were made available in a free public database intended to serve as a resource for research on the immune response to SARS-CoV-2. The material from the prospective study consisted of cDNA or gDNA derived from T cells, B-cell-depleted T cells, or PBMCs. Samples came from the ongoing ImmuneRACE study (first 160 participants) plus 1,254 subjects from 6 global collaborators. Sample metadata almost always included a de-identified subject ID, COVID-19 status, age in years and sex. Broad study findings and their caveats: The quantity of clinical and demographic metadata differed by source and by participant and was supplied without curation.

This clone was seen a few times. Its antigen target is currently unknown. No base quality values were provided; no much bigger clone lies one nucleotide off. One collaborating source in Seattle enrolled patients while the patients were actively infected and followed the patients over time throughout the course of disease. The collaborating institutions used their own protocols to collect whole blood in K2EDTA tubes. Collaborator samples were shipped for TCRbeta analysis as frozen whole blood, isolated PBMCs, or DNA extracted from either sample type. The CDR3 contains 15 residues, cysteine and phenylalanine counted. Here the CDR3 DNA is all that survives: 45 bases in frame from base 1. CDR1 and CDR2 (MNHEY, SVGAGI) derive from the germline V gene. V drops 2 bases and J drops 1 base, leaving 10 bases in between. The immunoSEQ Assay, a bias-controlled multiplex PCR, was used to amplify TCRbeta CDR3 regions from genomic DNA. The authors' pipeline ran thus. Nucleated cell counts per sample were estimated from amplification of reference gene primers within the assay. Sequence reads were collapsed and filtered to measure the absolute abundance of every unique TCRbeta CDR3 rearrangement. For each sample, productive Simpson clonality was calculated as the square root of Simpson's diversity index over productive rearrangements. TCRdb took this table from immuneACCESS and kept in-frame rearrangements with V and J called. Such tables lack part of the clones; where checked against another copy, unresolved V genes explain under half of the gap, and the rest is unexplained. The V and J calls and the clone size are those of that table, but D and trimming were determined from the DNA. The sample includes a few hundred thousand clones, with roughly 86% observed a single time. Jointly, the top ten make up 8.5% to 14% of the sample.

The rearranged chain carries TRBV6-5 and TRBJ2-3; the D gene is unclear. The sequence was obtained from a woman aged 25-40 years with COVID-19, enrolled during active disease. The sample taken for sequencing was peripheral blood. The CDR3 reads CASSYQPQGTDTQYF. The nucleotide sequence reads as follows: TGTGCCAGCAGTTACCAACCCCAGGGCACAGATACGCAGTATTTT.